Listed here are 30 T cell receptor beta chains from one sample, sequenced in a study of technical replicates of blood from four donors. Generated by immunoSEQ multiplex PCR, the TCRdb table keeps only in-frame clones and is missing some. The sample records tens of thousands of clones, approximately 94% being singletons. The sequenced material came from PBMCs. The receptors derive from a human donor in good health. Some clones in this sample may be carry-over from other donors' samples.

V and J are TRBV27 and TRBJ1-6; weak D call: TRBD1 (6 bases). The CDR3 is 15 residues long. Germline loops: CDR1 MNHEY, CDR2 SMNVEV (reference sequence). V lost 7 bases and J 7 bases, leaving 17 bases between the germline ends. The CDR3 is CASTSVYRDNSPLHF. The CDR3 region has the DNA TGTGCCAGCACGTCGGTATACAGGGACAATTCACCCCTCCACTTT.

This clone was observed a single time. The chain has TRBV28 and TRBJ2-3; D perhaps matches TRBD2 (6 bases). Germline V gene lookup returns CDR1 MDHEN and CDR2 SYDVKM. Trimming cost V 5 bases and J 0 bases, with 18 bases left between them. The CDR3 loop spans 17 amino acids. CDR3 sequence: CASSLGLGGYSTDTQYF. In nucleotides, the CDR3 is TGTGCCAGCAGTCTAGGCCTGGGAGGCTATAGCACAGATACGCAGTATTTT.

Of note for this clone: One junction end does not reproduce the germline sequence, and a read error may be involved. The gene calls are TRBV7-2 and TRBJ2-3; D perhaps matches TRBD1 (6 bases). The CDR3 runs 15 residues. Germline V gene data show CDR1 as SGHTA and CDR2 as FQGNSA. CDR3 region: CASSVAPGAEGTQYF. The CDR3 DNA sequence: TGTGCCAGCAGCGTAGCACCAGGGGCGGAAGGTACGCAGTATTTT. Combining the CDR3 with reference TRBV7-2 and TRBJ2-3 gives the whole variable domain GAGVSQSPSNKVTEKGKDVELRCDPISGHTALYWYRQSLGQGLEFLIYFQGNSAPDKSGLPSDRFSAERTGGSVSTLTIQRTQQEDSAVYLCASSVAPGAEGTQYFGPGTRLTVL.

The rearrangement links TRBV4-3 to TRBJ1-1; D is unclear. CDR1 and CDR2 from the germline V gene are LGHNA and YSLEER. The CDR3 covers 12 residues. Trimming took 0 bases from V and 10 from J, leaving 9 bases between them. CDR3 sequence: CASSQDHSSAFF. DNA of the CDR3: TGCGCCAGCAGCCAAGATCATAGTTCAGCTTTCTTT.

This clone was observed a single time. The chain joins TRBV15 to TRBJ2-7; 7 nucleotides align to TRBD1. Germline CDR1 reads LNHNV; CDR2 reads YYDKDF (reference sequence). CDR3 size: 14 residues. V shed 0 bases, J shed 5 bases, and the junction held 4 bases outside the gene matches. The CDR3 nucleotides are TGTGCCACCAGCAGAGAGATAGGGGGCAACGAGCAGTACTTC. It yields the protein CATSREIGGNEQYF.

Only one count was recorded for this clone. CDR3 sequence reads: CASSRRRSPPGGANVLTF. The CDR3 DNA reads as TGTGCCAGCAGTCGCCGGCGCTCGCCCCCGGGTGGGGCCAACGTCCTGACTTTC. The rearrangement links TRBV27 to TRBJ2-6, with D uncertain. From germline, CDR1 is MNHEY and CDR2 SMNVEV (reference sequence). V dropped 5 bases and J dropped 3 bases, with 20 bases sitting between them. The CDR3 totals 18 residues.

The count of this clone is one. The rearrangement links TRBV5-1 to TRBJ1-4; possibly TRBD1 for D (6 bases). From germline, CDR1 is SGHRS and CDR2 YFSETQ. The CDR3 covers 13 residues. V lost 4 bases to trimming and J lost 6 bases, with 10 bases between them. For the CDR3, the DNA is TGCGCCAGCAGCCAGGGGAGTCATGAAAAACTGTTTTTT. Its translation: CASSQGSHEKLFF.

The rearrangement links TRBV7-9 to TRBJ2-5, with 9 bases matching TRBD1. The CDR3 is 16 residues long. With 5 bases clipped from V and 4 bases from J, the junction kept 11 bases outside the gene matches. Germline lookup yields CDR1 SEHNR and CDR2 FQNEAQ (reference sequence). CDR3 in amino acids: CASSTAYRGRGETQYF. The CDR3 region has the DNA TGTGCCAGCAGCACAGCATACAGGGGGCGCGGAGAGACCCAGTACTTC.

This chain uses TRBV4-2 with TRBJ2-1; 9 bases agree with TRBD2. This CDR3 is 17 amino acids long. The V and J ends lost 1 base and 5 bases, in that order; junction bases with no gene match: 9. The germline V gene has CDR1 LGHNA and CDR2 YNFKEQ. This CDR3 is CASSQAGGGRGDNEQFF. The CDR3 coding sequence is TGTGCCAGCAGCCAAGCGGGTGGCGGGAGGGGTGACAATGAGCAGTTCTTC.

This sequence joins TRBV4-2 and TRBJ2-3, with 10 nucleotides matching TRBD2. This CDR3 is built from 18 residues. The J segment lost 3 bases and the V segment lost 4 bases, leaving 13 bases of the junction unmatched. CDR1 is LGHNA and CDR2 is YNFKEQ in the germline V gene. The CDR3 nucleotides are TGTGCCAGCAGCCGAGACCCCAGCGGGAGGGCCAGAACAGATACGCAGTATTTT. The encoded protein is CASSRDPSGRARTDTQYF.

The CDR3 DNA follows: TGCGCCAGCAGCGCGTCGGGACTAGATGGGGGGAGCCAGTACTTC. Residues: CASSASGLDGGSQYF. This sequence joins TRBV5-1 and TRBJ2-5; the match to TRBD2 covers 8 bases. V gave up 4 bases and J gave up 10 bases; unmatched junction bases: 15. Germline assignment: CDR1 SGHRS and CDR2 YFSETQ. CDR3 length: 15 amino acids.

The table lists this clone with a few counts. The rearrangement joins TRBV11-3 to TRBJ1-5; D unresolved. The V end was cut by 2 bases, the J end by 4 bases, with 6 bases between. This CDR3 has 13 residues. Germline lookup yields CDR1 SGHNT and CDR2 YENEEA. In DNA, the CDR3 is TGTGCCAGCAGCTTATCCGTGAATCAGCCCCAGCATTTT. It encodes CASSLSVNQPQHF. The full variable domain, completed using reference TRBV11-3 and TRBJ1-5, is EAGVVQSPRYKIIEKKQPVAFWCNPISGHNTLYWYLQNLGQGPELLIRYENEEAVDDSQLPKDRFSAERLKGVDSTLKIQPAELGDSAVYLCASSLSVNQPQHFGDGTRLSIL.

The count of this clone is one. This rearrangement joins TRBV9 to TRBJ2-7, with 9 nucleotides matching TRBD1. V was clipped by 4 bases and J by 3 bases; unmatched bases: 5. Germline V gene sequence: CDR1 SGDLS, CDR2 YYNGEE. The CDR3 totals 14 residues. The CDR3 coding sequence is TGTGCCAGCAGCTCGGGACAGGGTATCTACGAGCAGTACTTC. It codes for CASSSGQGIYEQYF.

The chain carries TRBV5-1 and TRBJ2-2, with 7 bases that match TRBD1. Germline CDR1 is SGHRS and CDR2 is YFSETQ. There are 16 residues in the CDR3. Losses at the gene ends were 6 bases for V and 0 bases for J; bases not matched to a gene: 8. CDR3 sequence: CASKHQTGSNTGELFF. In DNA, the CDR3 is TGCGCCAGCAAGCACCAGACAGGGTCGAACACCGGGGAGCTGTTTTTT.

The chain is built from TRBV2 and TRBJ2-1; TRBD1 aligns across 9 bases. Germline V gene data show CDR1 as SNHLY and CDR2 as FYNNEI. With V trimmed by 6 bases and J by 6 bases, 9 bases remained unmatched. CDR3 length: 15 amino acids. The CDR3 is CASSGTGPTSNEQFF. In DNA form, the CDR3 reads TGTGCCAGCAGCGGGACAGGGCCAACTTCCAATGAGCAGTTCTTC.

This clone was detected once. J is TRBJ1-5 and V is TRBV6-1; TRBD1 might be the D (6 bases). CDR1 is MNHNS, CDR2 SASEGT, per germline. The CDR3 consists of 13 residues. Deletions cut 6 bases from V and 6 bases from J, with 12 bases between. As DNA, the CDR3 is TGTGCCAGCAGGGAAAGGGGGATTCAGCCCCAGCATTTT. This codes for CASRERGIQPQHF.

V is TRBV7-8 and J is TRBJ2-7; D might be TRBD2 (6 bases). The V gene lost 4 bases and the J gene lost 5 bases, with 27 bases spanning the gap. The CDR3 covers 18 residues. From germline, CDR1 is SGHVS and CDR2 FQNEAQ. For the CDR3, the DNA is TGTGCCAGCAGCTCCACCCGATCTCCTGGAGGAGGGAGCAACGAGCAGTACTTC. Amino acids: CASSSTRSPGGGSNEQYF.

The chain carries TRBV6-4 and TRBJ2-7; TRBD1 agrees at 11 bases. Germline loops: CDR1 MRHNA, CDR2 SNTAGT. The CDR3 is made up of 17 amino acids. Trimming at V came to 9 bases and at J to 3 bases, leaving 16 bases not matched to a gene. The DNA for the CDR3 is TGTGCCAGAGGGACAGGGGGAAAGATTAGCAACCACTACGAGCAGTACTTC. Encoded protein: CARGTGGKISNHYEQYF.

The rearrangement links TRBV4-3 to TRBJ2-1; 7 bases are shared with TRBD2. The CDR3 length is 16 residues. V shed 3 bases, J shed 1 base, and the junction held 6 bases outside the gene matches. Germline values: CDR1 LGHNA, CDR2 YSLEER. The CDR3 DNA is TGCGCCAGCAGCCACGTCGGAGCGGGGTCCTACAATGAGCAGTTCTTC. This encodes CASSHVGAGSYNEQFF.

This clone was observed once. J is TRBJ1-5 and V is TRBV19; possible D gene TRBD1, 6 bases. V gave up 9 bases and J gave up 2 bases, with 14 bases separating them. Germline V gene lookup returns CDR1 LNHDA and CDR2 SQIVND (reference sequence). The CDR3 length is 14 residues. CDR3 loop: CASTQGQGNQPQHF. CDR3 in DNA: TGTGCCAGCACCCAGGGGCAAGGCAATCAGCCCCAGCATTTT. Based on the CDR3 plus reference TRBV19 and TRBJ1-5, the full variable domain is DGGITQSPKYLFRKEGQNVTLSCEQNLNHDAMYWYRQDPGQGLRLIYYSQIVNDFQKGDIAEGYSVSREKKESFPLTVTSAQKNPTAFYLCASTQGQGNQPQHFGDGTRLSIL.

The chain carries TRBV9 and TRBJ2-7; perhaps TRBD2 as D (5 bases). Germline values: CDR1 SGDLS, CDR2 YYNGEE. The CDR3 runs to 15 residues. V lost 0 bases and J 2 bases, leaving 12 bases between the germline ends. The CDR3 loop reads CASSVEGGFPYEQYF. Here the CDR3 DNA reads TGTGCCAGCAGCGTAGAGGGCGGGTTTCCCTACGAGCAGTACTTC.

The rearrangement joins TRBV15 to TRBJ2-2, with D unclear. Germline lookup yields CDR1 LNHNV and CDR2 YYDKDF (reference sequence). The V and J ends lost 0 bases and 5 bases respectively, with 7 bases between them. The CDR3 runs 14 residues. CDR3 loop: CATSRDLVTGELFF. The DNA for the CDR3 is TGTGCCACCAGCAGAGATCTCGTGACCGGGGAGCTGTTTTTT.

The chain links TRBV5-1 to TRBJ2-3, with 9 bases matching TRBD2. The CDR3 runs to 16 residues. With V trimmed by 2 bases and J by 1 base, 5 bases remained unmatched. The germline V gene encodes CDR1 SGHRS and CDR2 YFSETQ. CDR3 residues: CASSLRAGGGTDTQYF. CDR3 sequence (DNA): TGCGCCAGCAGCTTACGAGCGGGAGGAGGCACAGATACGCAGTATTTT.

This clone came up once. The chain uses TRBV7-9 and TRBJ2-1; 11 bases fit TRBD2. Germline V gene data show CDR1 as SEHNR and CDR2 as FQNEAQ (reference sequence). This CDR3 has 16 residues. V was clipped by 5 bases and J by 2 bases; unmatched bases: 5. CDR3: CASSGLAGGPYNEQFF. The CDR3, as DNA: TGTGCCAGCAGCGGGTTAGCGGGAGGGCCCTACAATGAGCAGTTCTTC.

This rearrangement joins TRBV5-4 to TRBJ1-2; D perhaps matches TRBD1 (6 bases). Germline-derived CDR1 and CDR2 are SGHNT and YYREEE (reference sequence). With 2 bases removed from V and 8 bases from J, the gap between germline ends came to 19 bases. This CDR3 region has 15 residues. CDR3 sequence reads: CASSFSGTRIGGYTF. CDR3 nucleotides: TGTGCCAGCAGCTTCTCCGGGACAAGGATAGGCGGCTACACCTTC.

In this sample, this clone is medium-sized. The chain employs TRBV5-1 and TRBJ2-1; TRBD2 aligns across 10 bases. Per germline, CDR1 SGHRS and CDR2 YFSETQ. This CDR3 comprises 14 residues. Germline trimming cut 2 bases from V and 6 bases from J; bases unmatched to any gene: 2. CDR3 loop: CASSLAGGFNEQFF. Here the CDR3 DNA reads TGCGCCAGCAGCTTAGCGGGAGGGTTCAATGAGCAGTTCTTC.

The gene calls are TRBV5-1 and TRBJ1-5; D not certain. The V gene's germline CDR1 is SGHRS and CDR2 YFSETQ. V was clipped by 2 bases and J by 5 bases, with 8 bases between them. CDR3 length: 13 amino acids. The CDR3 spells CASSFEPHQPQHF. CDR3 DNA sequence: TGCGCCAGCAGCTTTGAGCCTCATCAGCCCCAGCATTTT.

The chain is built from TRBV6-5 and TRBJ1-5; TRBD1 matches 7 bases. Trimming at V came to 5 bases and at J to 8 bases, leaving 9 bases not matched to a gene. The CDR3 runs to 14 residues. Germline V lookup: CDR1 MNHEY, CDR2 SVGAGI. CDR3 sequence: CASSRDSRREPQHF. Written as DNA, the CDR3 is TGTGCCAGCAGTCGGGACAGCCGTCGGGAGCCCCAGCATTTT.

The chain couples TRBV4-3 to TRBJ2-7, with D possibly TRBD2 on 5 matching bases. The CDR3 is 14 amino acids. Germline CDR1 reads LGHNA; CDR2 reads YSLEER. V was pared by 0 bases and J by 4 bases, with 10 bases between. The CDR3 loop reads CASSQDEGTYEQYF. The CDR3 DNA reads TGCGCCAGCAGCCAAGACGAGGGAACGTACGAGCAGTACTTC.

The chain employs TRBV7-9 and TRBJ2-1, with 13 bases aligning to TRBD2. CDR1 SEHNR and CDR2 FQNEAQ come from the germline V gene (reference sequence). The CDR3 runs to 18 residues. V gave up 5 bases and J gave up 0 bases; unmatched junction bases: 7. CDR3 protein: CASSNGTSGASSYNEQFF. In DNA form, the CDR3 reads TGTGCCAGCAGCAATGGGACTAGCGGGGCGAGCTCCTACAATGAGCAGTTCTTC. Drawing the rest from reference TRBV7-9 and TRBJ2-1, the complete variable domain is DTGVSQNPRHKITKRGQNVTFRCDPISEHNRLYWYRQTLGQGPEFLTYFQNEAQLEKSRLLSDRFSAERPKGSFSTLEIQRTEQGDSAMYLCASSNGTSGASSYNEQFFGPGTRLTVL.